A selection of T cell receptor beta chains follows, all from one sample in a study of shared clonotypes between healthy human individuals. Some clones are missing from TCRdb's copy, which holds only in-frame ones; the method was immunoSEQ multiplex PCR. The repertoire holds some 1.1 million clones, with 60% to 80% as singletons. The sample comprised memory CD4+ T cells from PBMCs. The receptors were sampled from a man aged 18 to 29 in good health. Some clones in this sample may be carry-over from other donors' samples. Each CDR3 is given with its conserved first and last residue. The D gene is left open where the match is weak. Rows may omit the clone size; those that give it use once, few, many or a size class.

clone_size	v_call	j_call	d_call	cdr3_aa	cdr3_nt
NA	TRBV5-6	TRBJ2-3	NA	CASSLGSSTLTDTQYF	TGTGCCAGCAGCTTGGGGAGTAGCACCCTCACAGATACGCAGTATTTT
NA	TRBV6-5	TRBJ2-1	NA	CASSYLNGLSSNEQFF	TGTGCCAGCAGTTACCTTAACGGGCTGAGTAGCAATGAGCAGTTCTTC
once	TRBV9	TRBJ2-3	NA	CASSVVGPDTQYF	TGTGCCAGCAGCGTAGTGGGGCCAGATACGCAGTATTTT
once	TRBV25-1	TRBJ2-3	NA	CASGGKSGSTDTQYF	TGTGCCAGCGGCGGTAAAAGCGGGAGCACAGATACGCAGTATTTT
NA	TRBV18	TRBJ1-1	NA	CASSPFSRDSNTEAFF	TGTGCCAGCTCACCATTCTCCAGGGATTCGAACACTGAAGCTTTCTTT
NA	TRBV25-1	TRBJ2-2	TRBD2	CASAPTSGRTGELFF	TGTGCCAGTGCTCCGACTAGCGGGAGGACCGGGGAGCTGTTTTTT
few	TRBV27	TRBJ1-5	NA	CASSLRALGTIQPQHF	TGTGCCAGCAGTTTAAGGGCCCTGGGTACAATTCAGCCCCAGCATTTT
NA	TRBV18	TRBJ2-7	NA	CASSPLKGVEQYF	TGTGCCAGCTCACCACTTAAAGGGGTCGAGCAGTACTTC
NA	TRBV5-1	TRBJ2-7	TRBD2	CASSLVAGVGFSYEQYF	TGCGCCAGCAGCTTGGTTGCGGGAGTGGGTTTCTCCTACGAGCAGTACTTC
NA	TRBV28	TRBJ2-1	TRBD2	CASSLRIAGGFEQFF	TGTGCCAGCAGCCTCCGGATAGCGGGGGGGTTTGAGCAGTTCTTC
NA	TRBV7-3	TRBJ2-1	NA	CASSLSPQGPLHNEQFF	TGTGCCAGCAGCTTATCTCCACAGGGCCCCCTTCACAATGAGCAGTTCTTC
NA	TRBV30	TRBJ2-3	NA	CAWSIRGSDTQYF	TGTGCCTGGAGTATCCGAGGGTCAGATACGCAGTATTTT
NA	TRBV9	TRBJ2-1	NA	CASSGGRGEQFF	TGTGCCAGCAGCGGGGGAAGGGGTGAGCAGTTCTTC
NA	TRBV5-1	TRBJ2-3	NA	CASSLQSAAGGGTDTQYF	TGCGCCAGCAGCTTGCAGTCGGCAGCGGGTGGGGGCACAGATACGCAGTATTTT
many	TRBV7-9	TRBJ1-5	TRBD1	CASSLDQGAQPQHF	TGTGCCAGCAGCTTAGATCAGGGGGCTCAGCCCCAGCATTTT
NA	TRBV11-2	TRBJ1-2	NA	CASSPLQGNYGYTF	TGTGCCAGCAGCCCCCTACAGGGTAACTATGGCTACACCTTC
NA	TRBV13	TRBJ1-1	NA	CASRETGMDTEAFF	TGTGCCAGCAGAGAGACAGGTATGGACACTGAAGCTTTCTTT
NA	TRBV12-2	TRBJ2-7	NA	CASRPCEQYF	TGTGCAAGTCGCCCCTGCGAGCAGTACTTC
NA	TRBV23-1	TRBJ2-7	NA	CASSQSFRKKGGVYEQYF	TGCGCCAGCAGTCAATCGTTTCGAAAGAAGGGGGGGGTCTACGAGCAGTACTTC
few	TRBV30	TRBJ1-5	NA	CAWGRNHQPQHF	TGTGCCTGGGGTAGGAATCATCAGCCCCAGCATTTT
NA	TRBV29-1	TRBJ2-1	NA	CSVVIGPDYNEQFF	TGCAGCGTTGTAATCGGGCCTGATTACAATGAGCAGTTCTTC
NA	TRBV2	TRBJ2-1	TRBD1	CATARQGAYNEQFF	TGTGCCACCGCTCGACAGGGGGCTTACAATGAGCAGTTCTTC
NA	TRBV6-5	TRBJ1-1	NA	CASSSLGAMNTEAFF	TGTGCCAGCAGTTCCCTGGGGGCCATGAACACTGAAGCTTTCTTT
NA	TRBV10-3	TRBJ2-3	NA	CAISGGLDVRGTQYF	TGTGCCATCAGTGGTGGGCTAGACGTTCGAGGTACGCAGTATTTT
NA	TRBV27	TRBJ2-3	TRBD2	CASSGGLATDTQYF	TGTGCCAGCAGTGGGGGACTAGCCACAGATACGCAGTATTTT
NA	TRBV7-8	TRBJ1-3	NA	CASSPGPGGGNTIYF	TGTGCCAGCAGCCCAGGGCCGGGGGGTGGAAACACCATATATTTT
once	TRBV27	TRBJ2-1	TRBD2	CASSFGWGRLAGARDNEQFF	TGTGCCAGCAGTTTTGGATGGGGTAGACTAGCGGGAGCGCGAGACAATGAGCAGTTCTTC